One T cell receptor beta chain is described in this entry. Its target is not known. Positive CCR7 selection of CD45RO-negative cells yielded the naive CD8 cells, and terminally differentiated effector memory CD45RA+ cells were excluded. This entry belongs to a study of shared clonotypes between healthy human individuals. Produced via immunoSEQ multiplex PCR; TCRdb's table is partial and in-frame only. The sample lists around 2,000,000 clones, over 85% seen once, with roughly 1% in the top ten. Study outcomes and limitations: The naive CD4 repertoires of a handful of donors were compared, and approximately 5% of clonotypes were shared.

With 0 bases removed from V and 4 bases from J, the gap between germline ends came to 6 bases. The CDR3 covers 14 residues. The germline V gene has CDR1 SGHNT and CDR2 YENEEA. The source is a man between 18 and 35 years old in good health. This chain uses TRBV11-3 with TRBJ2-2; D unresolved. The sample taken for sequencing was naive CD8+ T cells sorted from blood. In DNA, the CDR3 is TGTGCCAGCAGCTTAGAATTTACCACCGGGGAGCTGTTTTTT. It translates to CASSLEFTTGELFF.